One T cell receptor (beta chain) is described in this entry. The same CDR3 arises from other DNA sequences in this sample as well. The sample belongs to a study of blood T cell repertoires in COVID-19. The protocol was immunoSEQ multiplex PCR, while the TCRdb copy is restricted to in-frame clones and leaves out a portion. The repertoire holds under 250,000 clones, around 90% seen once, with 6% to 9% in the top ten. Per germline, CDR1 SGHRS and CDR2 YFSETQ. V lost 0 bases and J 0 bases, leaving 9 bases between the germline ends. CDR3 length: 15 residues. The origin of this receptor is a woman in her seventies with active or convalescent COVID-19. Sample: peripheral blood. The chain couples TRBV5-1 to TRBJ1-1, with D maybe TRBD1 (5 bases). In DNA, the CDR3 is TGCGCCAGCAGCTTGGGACAGACCCTGAACACTGAAGCTTTCTTT. Translated, it gives CASSLGQTLNTEAFF.